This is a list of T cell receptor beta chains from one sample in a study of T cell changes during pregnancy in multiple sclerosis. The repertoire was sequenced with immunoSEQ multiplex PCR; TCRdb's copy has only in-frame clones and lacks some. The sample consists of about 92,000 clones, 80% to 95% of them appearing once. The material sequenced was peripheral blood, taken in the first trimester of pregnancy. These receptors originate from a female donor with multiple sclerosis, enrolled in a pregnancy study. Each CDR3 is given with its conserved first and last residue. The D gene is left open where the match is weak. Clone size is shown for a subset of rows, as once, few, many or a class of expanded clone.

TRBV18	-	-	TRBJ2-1	TGTGCCAGCTCGCTAGATAGAGCCAATGAGCAGTTCTTC	CASSLDRANEQFF
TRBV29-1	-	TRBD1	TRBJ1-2	TGCAGCGTTTCACCGGGACAGGGGGCCTATGGCTACACCTTC	CSVSPGQGAYGYTF
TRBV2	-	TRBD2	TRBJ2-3	TGTGCCAGCAGACTAGCGGTGTGGGCAGATACGCAGTATTTT	CASRLAVWADTQYF
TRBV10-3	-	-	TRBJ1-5	TGTGCCATCAGTGAGGGACAGCAGACTAGCAATCAGCCCCAGCATTTT	CAISEGQQTSNQPQHF
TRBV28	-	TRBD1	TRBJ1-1	TGTGCCAGCAGTTTATATCCAGGGGGCATTTCTGAAGCTTTCTTT	CASSLYPGGISEAFF
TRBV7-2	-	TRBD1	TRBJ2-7	TGTGCCAGCAGCTTAGCCTTCGGACAGGGTTCCTACGAGCAGTACTTC	CASSLAFGQGSYEQYF
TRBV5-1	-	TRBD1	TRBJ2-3	TGCGCCAGCAGCATGGACAGGGCCGGCACAGATACGCAGTATTTT	CASSMDRAGTDTQYF
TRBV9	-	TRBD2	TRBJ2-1	TGTGCCAGCAGCCCCTATCCCGCTAGCGGGAGGGCCCGTGAGCAGTTCTTC	CASSPYPASGRAREQFF
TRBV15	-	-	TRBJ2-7	TGTGCCACCAGCAGAGCTTTTGGGCGGGGTTCCTACGAGCAGTACTTC	CATSRAFGRGSYEQYF
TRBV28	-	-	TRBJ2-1	TGTGCCAGCACACCGGGGATCAGTTTAAGGACTAATGAGCAGTTCTTC	CASTPGISLRTNEQFF
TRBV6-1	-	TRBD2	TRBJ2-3	TGTGCCAGCGTGGGAGGGCCCGGGGTTACGCAGTATTTT	CASVGGPGVTQYF
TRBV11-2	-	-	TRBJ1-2	TGTGCCAGCAGCTTCTACCCCCCGTCATTGGGCGGCTACACCTTC	CASSFYPPSLGGYTF
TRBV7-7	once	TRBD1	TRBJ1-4	TGTGCTAGCAGCATTCGACAGGGTCCTAATGAAAAACTGTTTTTT	CASSIRQGPNEKLFF
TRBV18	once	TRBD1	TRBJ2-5	TGTGCCAGCTCACTCGGACAGGCCCACCAAGAGACCCAGTACTTC	CASSLGQAHQETQYF
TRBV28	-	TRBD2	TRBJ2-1	TGTGCCAGCAGTTTTAGTACGGGACTAGGATACTATGAGCAGTTCTTC	CASSFSTGLGYYEQFF
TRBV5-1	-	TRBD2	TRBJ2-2	TGCGCCAGCAGCTTGTTGCCTAGCGGGAGGGCCCAGGGGGAGCTGTTTTTT	CASSLLPSGRAQGELFF
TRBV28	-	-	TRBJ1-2	TGTGCCAGCAGTTTCGGCGGGGGTGTCTATGGCTACACCTTC	CASSFGGGVYGYTF
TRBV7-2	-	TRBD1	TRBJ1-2	TGTGCCAGCAGCAATCCGGGACAGAGTCATTATGGCTACACCTTC	CASSNPGQSHYGYTF
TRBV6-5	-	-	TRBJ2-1	TGTGCCAGCAGTGAGGGATCGGGATACAATGAGCAGTTCTTC	CASSEGSGYNEQFF
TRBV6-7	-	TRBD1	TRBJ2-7	TGTGCCAGCACCCCCCGACAGGGGCCCTACGAGCAGTACTTC	CASTPRQGPYEQYF
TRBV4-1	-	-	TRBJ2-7	TGCGCCAGCAGCCAAGGTGGGCACACAGGATCCTACGAGCAGTACTTC	CASSQGGHTGSYEQYF
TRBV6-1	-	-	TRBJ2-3	TGTGCCAGCACCTTACGGACAGGCACAGATACGCAGTATTTT	CASTLRTGTDTQYF
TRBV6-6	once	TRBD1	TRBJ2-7	TGTGCCAGCAGTTACAGTGGACTGGGACAGGGGAAGCAGTACTTC	CASSYSGLGQGKQYF
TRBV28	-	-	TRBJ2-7	TGTGCCAGCAGTTTCGGTTACGAGCAGTACTTC	CASSFGYEQYF
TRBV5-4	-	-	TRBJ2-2	TGTGCCAGCAGCTTTTCAACCGGGGAGCTGTTTTTT	CASSFSTGELFF
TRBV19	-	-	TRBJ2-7	TGTGCCAGTAGTATTAGCGTTTCCTACGAGCAGTACTTC	CASSISVSYEQYF
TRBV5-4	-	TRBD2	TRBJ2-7	TGTGCCAGCAGCCATTCCGGGACTACCCGGAACGAGCAGTACTTC	CASSHSGTTRNEQYF
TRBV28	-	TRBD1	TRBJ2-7	TGTGCCATCGTCGGGACAGGGCCCTACGAGCAGTACTTC	CAIVGTGPYEQYF
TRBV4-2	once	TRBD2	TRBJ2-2	TGTGCCAGCAGCCCCCGACTAGCGGGGGGCACCGGGGAGCTGTTTTTT	CASSPRLAGGTGELFF
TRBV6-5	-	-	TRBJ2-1	TGTGCCAGCAGTTACTCGAACGTAGGAGGATACAATGAGCAGTTCTTC	CASSYSNVGGYNEQFF
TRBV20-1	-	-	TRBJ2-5	TGCAGTGCTAGAGGACAGGAGACCCAGTACTTC	CSARGQETQYF
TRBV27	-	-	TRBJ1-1	TGTGCCAGCAGCGCTTCTAGACAGGCTCTGAACACTGAAGCTTTCTTT	CASSASRQALNTEAFF
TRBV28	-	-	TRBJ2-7	TGTGCCAGCAGTTTAGGCCCGTTCTACGAGCAGTACTTC	CASSLGPFYEQYF
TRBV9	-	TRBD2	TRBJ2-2	TGTGCCAGCAGCGTACGACTAGCGGGATCGAACACCGGGGAGCTGTTTTTT	CASSVRLAGSNTGELFF
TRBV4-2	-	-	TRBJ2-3	TGTGCCAGCAGCCCCAGCCTTAATGCCGGGATCATGGCAGATACGCAGTATTTT	CASSPSLNAGIMADTQYF
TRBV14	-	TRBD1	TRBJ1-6	TGTGCCAGCAGCCAAAGGACAGGTTACGGATCACCCCTCCACTTT	CASSQRTGYGSPLHF
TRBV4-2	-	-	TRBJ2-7	TGTGCCAGCAGCCAAGATATAGGCCTAGCTATCGAGCAGTACTTC	CASSQDIGLAIEQYF
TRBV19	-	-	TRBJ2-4	TGTGCCAGTAGTCCAGAGACAGGCCCGTTAGCCAAAAACATTCAGTACTTC	CASSPETGPLAKNIQYF
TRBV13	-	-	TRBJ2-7	TGTGCCAGTTCCCGACTCAAAACCTACGAGCAGTACTTC	CASSRLKTYEQYF
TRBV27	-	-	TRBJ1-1	TGTGCCAGCAGCCTCAGGGGAACGGCTGAAGCTTTCTTT	CASSLRGTAEAFF
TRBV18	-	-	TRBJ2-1	TGTGCCAGCTCAATCGACAGTTCTGGGTTCGAGCAGTTCTTC	CASSIDSSGFEQFF
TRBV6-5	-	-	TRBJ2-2	TGTGCCAGCAAGGAGATTTCTGGGTCCGGGGAGCTGTTTTTT	CASKEISGSGELFF
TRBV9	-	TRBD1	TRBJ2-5	TGTGCCAGCAGCGTAGGTGGGACAGGGGGGGAGACCCAGTACTTC	CASSVGGTGGETQYF
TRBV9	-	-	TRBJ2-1	TGTGCCAGCAGCGTAGCTCCCGACAATGAGCAGTTCTTC	CASSVAPDNEQFF
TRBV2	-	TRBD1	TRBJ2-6	TGTGCCAGCAGTGAGGACAGGGGGTGGTGGGACGTCCTGACTTTC	CASSEDRGWWDVLTF
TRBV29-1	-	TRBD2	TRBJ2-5	TGCAGCGTTGAACCGGGGGGAGAGACCCAGTACTTC	CSVEPGGETQYF
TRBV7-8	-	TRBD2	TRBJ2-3	TGTGCCAGCAGCTTAAGGACTAGCGGGAGGGTCCCCCTCACAGATACGCAGTATTTT	CASSLRTSGRVPLTDTQYF
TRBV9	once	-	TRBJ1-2	TGTGCCAGCAGCGTAGGCACTTCCGCGGATGGCTACACCTTC	CASSVGTSADGYTF
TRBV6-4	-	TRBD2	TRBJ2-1	TGTGCCAGCAGTGACTCGACTAGCGGGAGGGCCAATGAGCAGTTCTTC	CASSDSTSGRANEQFF
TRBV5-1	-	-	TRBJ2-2	TGCGCCAGCAGCCCCTTCGAGGACACCGGGGAGCTGTTTTTT	CASSPFEDTGELFF
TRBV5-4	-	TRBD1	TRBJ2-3	TGTGCCAGCAGCCCGACTCGACAGGGTATAGCAGATACGCAGTATTTT	CASSPTRQGIADTQYF
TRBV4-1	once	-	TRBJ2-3	TGCGCCAGCAGCCAAGATCACGGTTCAGATACGCAGTATTTT	CASSQDHGSDTQYF
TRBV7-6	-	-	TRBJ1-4	TGTGCCAGCAGCTCCGCAGGGGCCTTTAATGAAAAACTGTTTTTT	CASSSAGAFNEKLFF